The clone carrying this T cell receptor (beta chain) was seen a handful of times. The data stem from a study of T cell responses to AZD1222 COVID-19 vaccine. Only in-frame clones appear in the TCRdb table, and some are missing; sequencing was by immunoSEQ multiplex PCR. The sample records 95,000 to 110,000 clones, about 93% being singletons. The CDR3 is 15 residues long. Germline CDR1 reads SGHRS; CDR2 reads YFSETQ. Between the trimmed V and J ends, which lost 3 bases and 0 bases, there was a span of 12 bases. The TCR was taken from an adult who received the AZD1222 COVID-19 vaccine. This material consisted of peripheral blood, taken 28 days after the second AZD1222 dose. The chain is built from TRBV5-1 and TRBJ1-1, with D tentatively TRBD1 (6 bases). The CDR3 bases are TGCGCCAGCAGCTCCTCTCAGGGGTTGAACACTGAAGCTTTCTTT. Translation: CASSSSQGLNTEAFF.